The next 32 T cell receptor beta chains were all read from a single sample in a study of response to subunit inactivated influenza vaccine. Using its own MiXCR run on the RT-PCR reads, TCRdb lists one record per CDR3 protein. The table has around 520,000 distinct CDR3 sequences, roughly 12% seen once. Sequences were derived from PBMCs from blood, sampled on the day of vaccination. The source is a man in his forties or fifties who received an inactivated influenza vaccine.

This clonotype was detected only a few times. V and J are TRBV24-1 and TRBJ2-5; D is unclear. Trimming cost V 6 bases and J 5 bases, with 6 bases left between them. This CDR3 contains 11 residues. Germline loops: CDR1 KGHDR, CDR2 SFDVKD. The CDR3 DNA follows: TGTGCCACCAGTTCCTTGGAGACCCAGTACTTC. Its protein product is CATSSLETQYF.

The chain combines TRBV5-1 with TRBJ2-5; the match to TRBD2 covers 11 bases. After removal of 4 bases from V and 5 bases from J, the junction contained 13 bases not matched to a gene. The CDR3 runs to 17 residues. Germline CDR1 reads SGHRS; CDR2 reads YFSETQ. Here the CDR3 DNA reads TGCGCCAGCAGCGTAGGAGGGCTAGCGGGAGGACAGGAGACCCAGTACTTC. Protein sequence: CASSVGGLAGGQETQYF. Complete variable domain (other parts from reference TRBV5-1 and TRBJ2-5): KAGVTQTPRYLIKTRGQQVTLSCSPISGHRSVSWYQQTPGQGLQFLFEYFSETQRNKGNFPGRFSGRQFSNSRSEMNVSTLELGDSALYLCASSVGGLAGGQETQYFGPGTRLLVL.

The chain is built from TRBV11-2 and TRBJ2-7, with D hard to call. V was clipped by 4 bases and J by 4 bases, with 17 bases between them. Per germline, CDR1 SGHAT and CDR2 FQNNGV. The CDR3 has 15 residues. The CDR3 DNA sequence: TGTGCCAGCAGCTACCCAGAGTTCCGGGCGTACGAGCAGTACTTC. It codes for CASSYPEFRAYEQYF.

This rearrangement joins TRBV4-2 to TRBJ1-2, with D maybe TRBD1 (6 bases). Per germline, CDR1 LGHNA and CDR2 YNFKEQ. There are 13 residues in the CDR3. The V end lost 4 bases, the J end lost 3 bases, and 9 bases lay between the germline ends. CDR3 sequence: CASSPDSYYGYTF. In DNA form, the CDR3 reads TGTGCCAGCAGCCCGGACAGCTACTATGGCTACACCTTC.

This clonotype was detected a few times. The rearrangement joins TRBV15 to TRBJ2-1; D possibly matches TRBD1 or TRBD2 (5 bases each). The CDR3 totals 16 residues. Germline V CDR1 and CDR2: LNHNV, YYDKDF (reference sequence). With 5 bases removed from V and 7 bases from J, the gap between germline ends came to 21 bases. The CDR3 loop reads CATSDGAGHRGNEQFF. CDR3 DNA sequence: TGTGCCACCAGCGATGGGGCGGGTCACCGGGGAAATGAGCAGTTCTTC.

This chain connects TRBV10-3 to TRBJ2-7; 10 nucleotides align to TRBD1. Germline lookup yields CDR1 ENHRY and CDR2 SYGVKD. The ends lost 0 bases at V and 6 bases at J; junction bases unmatched: 5. This CDR3 has 15 amino acids. The CDR3 loop is CAISESAGTGAEQYF. DNA for the CDR3: TGTGCCATCAGTGAGTCGGCTGGGACAGGGGCCGAGCAGTACTTC.

This clonotype has just a few counts. CDR3 coding DNA: TGTGCCACCAGTGAAACTACAAAGCAGCCCCAGCATTTT. It encodes CATSETTKQPQHF. The rearrangement uses TRBV24-1 and TRBJ1-5; D gene unclear. Germline lookup yields CDR1 KGHDR and CDR2 SFDVKD. The CDR3 totals 13 residues. V gave up 4 bases and J gave up 7 bases, with 10 bases separating them.

This clonotype was seen a handful of times. The chain carries TRBV4-3 and TRBJ1-2, with TRBD1 matching over 8 bases. From germline, CDR1 is LGHNA and CDR2 YSLEER. With V trimmed by 0 bases and J by 4 bases, 7 bases remained unmatched. CDR3 size: 16 residues. The CDR3 here is CASSQERQGRTYGYTF. The CDR3 DNA follows: TGCGCCAGCAGCCAAGAGAGACAGGGGAGGACCTATGGCTACACCTTC.

This chain connects TRBV4-3 to TRBJ1-5; D remains unclear. Germline-derived CDR1 and CDR2 are LGHNA and YSLEER. With 2 bases removed from V and 3 bases from J, the gap between germline ends came to 11 bases. This CDR3 region has 15 residues. The CDR3 nucleotides are TGCGCCAGCAGCCAATCAAACACTGACAATCAGCCCCAGCATTTT. This translates into CASSQSNTDNQPQHF.

This clonotype was detected ten times or more. V usage is TRBV29-1 and J usage is TRBJ2-3, with D unresolved. V lost 6 bases to trimming and J lost 4 bases, with 5 bases between them. The CDR3 sequence is 10 residues long. The germline CDR1 and CDR2 sequences are SQVTM and ANQGSEA. CDR3 sequence (DNA): TGCAGCGTCTCCGCAGATACGCAGTATTTT. Its translation is CSVSADTQYF.

The genes are TRBV7-2 and TRBJ2-3; TRBD1 matches 10 bases. The J segment lost 7 bases and the V segment lost 5 bases, leaving 6 bases of the junction unmatched. CDR1 is SGHTA, CDR2 FQGNSA, per germline. This CDR3 is 14 amino acids long. CDR3 nucleotide sequence: TGTGCCAGCAGCACGGACAGGGGGGGCCATACGCAGTATTTT. Translation gives CASSTDRGGHTQYF.

The table lists this clonotype with a few counts. The V gene is TRBV2, the J gene TRBJ1-1; 8 nucleotides line up with TRBD1. There are 13 residues in the CDR3. Germline V gene sequence: CDR1 SNHLY, CDR2 FYNNEI. Germline trimming cut 6 bases from V and 6 bases from J; bases unmatched to any gene: 6. CDR3 in amino acids: CASRKQGGPEAFF. Written as DNA, the CDR3 is TGTGCCAGCAGGAAACAGGGGGGCCCTGAAGCTTTCTTT. The entire variable domain, with the rest obtained from reference TRBV2 and TRBJ1-1, is as follows: EPEVTQTPSHQVTQMGQEVILRCVPISNHLYFYWYRQILGQKVEFLVSFYNNEISEKSEIFDDQFSVERPDGSNFTLKIRSTKLEDSAMYFCASRKQGGPEAFFGQGTRLTVV.

This chain links TRBV30 with TRBJ2-1; D not certain. V lost 2 bases to trimming and J lost 2 bases, with 7 bases between them. The germline V gene encodes CDR1 GTSNPN and CDR2 SVGIG (reference sequence). The CDR3 has 13 residues. The CDR3 nucleotides read TGTGCCTGGAGTTTCACCCCCTACAATGAGCAGTTCTTC. Translating gives CAWSFTPYNEQFF.

The chain employs TRBV12-3 or TRBV12-4 and TRBJ1-1; D gene uncertain. Trimming removed 5 bases at V and 4 bases at J, with 14 bases between. The CDR3 is 14 amino acids. CDR3 in amino acids: CASSTRDFFTEAFF. CDR3 DNA sequence: TGTGCCAGCAGTACCCGGGATTTCTTCACTGAAGCTTTCTTT.

In its sample, this clonotype was seen a few times. CDR3 nucleotide sequence: TGTGCCAGCAGCTCCGACTCCTTCCCTGAAGCTTTCTTT. This translates into CASSSDSFPEAFF. V usage is TRBV5-6 and J usage is TRBJ1-1; no reliable D call. The CDR3 length is 13 residues. The ends were cut back, 3 bases at V and 6 bases at J, with 12 bases in the middle. Germline CDR1 and CDR2: SGHDT and YYEEEE.

This clonotype was seen a few times. The chain carries TRBV6-5 and TRBJ2-1, with 11 bases matching TRBD2. Germline V gene data show CDR1 as MNHEY and CDR2 as SVGAGI. V lost 2 bases and J lost 6; bases outside the gene matches: 3. The CDR3 length is 15 residues. The CDR3 loop is CASSYGTSGVNEQFF. The CDR3 bases are TGTGCCAGCAGTTACGGGACTAGCGGAGTCAATGAGCAGTTCTTC.

In this sample, this clonotype turned up a few times. This rearrangement joins TRBV4-1 to TRBJ2-1, with TRBD2 matching 7 bases. The CDR3 is made up of 18 amino acids. Germline V CDR1 and CDR2: MGHRA, YSYEKL. The V segment lost 0 bases and the J segment 0 bases; nucleotides outside the gene matches: 8. Written as DNA, the CDR3 is TGCGCCAGCAGCCAAGAAGTTAGCGGGCGTAGCTCCTACAATGAGCAGTTCTTC. Translated, it gives CASSQEVSGRSSYNEQFF.

The rearrangement links TRBV4-1 to TRBJ2-1; D perhaps matches TRBD2 (5 bases). Per germline, CDR1 MGHRA and CDR2 YSYEKL. Trimming stripped 1 base from V and 4 bases from J, with 17 bases between. This CDR3 is built from 17 residues. The CDR3, as DNA: TGCGCCAGCAGCCAAGTCCCGCCAGCGGACCTTTACAATGAGCAGTTCTTC. Protein product: CASSQVPPADLYNEQFF.

This sequence joins TRBV7-2 and TRBJ1-4; D is possibly TRBD1 (5 bases). This CDR3 comprises 14 residues. With 5 bases removed from V and 7 bases from J, the gap between germline ends came to 14 bases. Germline V gives CDR1 SGHTA, CDR2 FQGNSA. In DNA form, the CDR3 reads TGTGCCAGCAGCGGTCAGGGTTGGGTTGAAAAACTGTTTTTT. This translates into CASSGQGWVEKLFF.

This clonotype was seen ten or more times. The rearrangement uses TRBV29-1 and TRBJ2-7; D unclear. CDR1 and CDR2 (germline): SQVTM, ANQGSEA. The germline V and J ends were trimmed by 5 bases and 2 bases, with 13 bases remaining between them. The CDR3 totals 13 residues. The CDR3 coding sequence is TGCAGCGTTCTGTACGACCGAACCTACGAGCAGTACTTC. Its protein is CSVLYDRTYEQYF.

This clonotype was recorded at least ten times. V and J are TRBV29-1 and TRBJ2-4, with 10 bases aligning to TRBD2. CDR1 and CDR2 (germline): SQVTM, ANQGSEA. The CDR3 sequence is 13 residues long. V dropped 7 bases and J dropped 8; count of bases not matched to a gene: 8. The CDR3 DNA is TGCAGCGGATCCGGGACTAGCGTTGACATTCAGTACTTC. Residues: CSGSGTSVDIQYF.

The chain has TRBV5-1 and TRBJ2-7; 11 positions agree with TRBD2. Germline V gene data show CDR1 as SGHRS and CDR2 as YFSETQ. Losses at the gene ends were 3 bases for V and 4 bases for J; bases not matched to a gene: 3. The CDR3 loop spans 14 amino acids. Here the CDR3 reads CASSSSGGLYEQYF. The CDR3 DNA reads TGCGCCAGCAGCTCTAGCGGGGGGTTATACGAGCAGTACTTC.

V gene TRBV3-1 combines with J gene TRBJ2-1; a possible D gene is TRBD1 (6 bases). CDR3 size: 15 residues. Trimming left V 6 bases short and J 3 bases short, with 15 bases between. CDR1 is LGHDT and CDR2 is YNNKEL in the germline V gene (reference sequence). The CDR3 sequence: CASRRTGTIYNEQFF. The CDR3 coding sequence is TGTGCCAGCAGGAGGACCGGGACAATCTACAATGAGCAGTTCTTC.

Turning to this clonotype: An end of the junction does not agree with germline; a read error may underlie this. The CDR3 DNA reads as TGCGCCAGCAGCTTCGAGGGGGAAGAGACCGAGTACTTC. This codes for CASSFEGEETEYF. This chain connects TRBV5-1 to TRBJ2-5; a possible D gene is TRBD1 (6 bases). The CDR3 covers 13 residues. Per germline, CDR1 SGHRS and CDR2 YFSETQ.

The chain is built from TRBV10-3 and TRBJ2-1, with 9 bases fitting TRBD2. Germline assignment: CDR1 ENHRY and CDR2 SYGVKD. With V trimmed by 5 bases and J by 5 bases, 4 bases remained unmatched. This CDR3 has 14 amino acids. The CDR3 spells CAISLAGADNEQFF. CDR3 DNA: TGTGCCATCAGTTTAGCGGGAGCAGACAATGAGCAGTTCTTC.

This clonotype has ten or more counts. The rearrangement joins TRBV12-3 or TRBV12-4 to TRBJ2-1; D remains ambiguous. This CDR3 contains 13 residues. V lost 3 bases and J 5 bases, leaving 8 bases between the germline ends. DNA of the CDR3: TGTGCCAGCAGTTTCGGACCCAACAATGAGCAGTTCTTC. It encodes CASSFGPNNEQFF.

This clonotype was detected only a few times. This sequence joins TRBV6-1 and TRBJ1-1; the D gene is possibly TRBD1 (5 bases). The CDR3 length is 14 residues. In germline, CDR1 is MNHNS, CDR2 SASEGT. V lost 7 bases to trimming and J lost 5 bases, with 17 bases between them. CDR3 residues: CASMRGRVWTEAFF. As DNA, the CDR3 is TGTGCCAGCATGCGTGGCAGGGTATGGACTGAAGCTTTCTTT.

This clonotype was counted many times. Its ends do not fully match the called genes, so a read error is possible. The J gene is TRBJ2-2, the V gene TRBV5-1; D unclear. CDR3 size: 13 residues. CDR1 is SGHRS, CDR2 YFSETQ, per germline. As DNA, the CDR3 is TGTGCCAGCAGCTTGGTGGGGTCCGGGGAGCTGTTTTTT. It codes for CASSLVGSGELFF.

The chain links TRBV14 to TRBJ2-1, with TRBD2 matching over 8 bases. Germline trimming cut 0 bases from V and 1 base from J; bases unmatched to any gene: 26. The V gene's germline CDR1 is SGHDN and CDR2 FVKESK. The CDR3 is 24 amino acids. CDR3 nucleotides: TGTGCCAGCAGCCAAGAATATTATTTGGATTGGGGGGGGGTCCGGGAGGGTTCCTACAATGAGCAGTTCTTC. As protein: CASSQEYYLDWGGVREGSYNEQFF.

This chain joins TRBV10-3 and TRBJ1-2, with a tentative D call TRBD1 (6 bases). The CDR3 consists of 15 residues. Germline V CDR1 and CDR2: ENHRY, SYGVKD. Trimming took 5 bases from V and 3 from J, leaving 16 bases between them. The DNA for the CDR3 is TGTGCCATCAGTACCGGGACACCTGGTCACTATGGCTACACCTTC. As protein: CAISTGTPGHYGYTF.

This clonotype showed up many times. The rearrangement uses TRBV18 and TRBJ1-1; D is unresolved. This CDR3 region has 18 residues. Germline V gives CDR1 KGHSH, CDR2 LQKENI. Trimming took off 4 bases at V and 1 base at J, with 22 bases between the two ends. The CDR3 DNA sequence: TGTGCCAGCTCACGGGGTCGCAGTAAAATCCTTTCGAACACTGAAGCTTTCTTT. It yields the protein CASSRGRSKILSNTEAFF. Supplemented by reference TRBV18 and TRBJ1-1, the full variable domain reads NAGVMQNPRHLVRRRGQEARLRCSPMKGHSHVYWYRQLPEEGLKFMVYLQKENIIDESGMPKERFSAEFPKEGPSILRIQQVVRGDSAAYFCASSRGRSKILSNTEAFFGQGTRLTVV.

V usage is TRBV9 and J usage is TRBJ2-1; D uncertain. Germline V gene sequence: CDR1 SGDLS, CDR2 YYNGEE. V was shortened by 3 bases and J by 1 base, with 20 bases between the two germline ends. The CDR3 extends over 18 amino acids. As DNA, the CDR3 is TGTGCCAGCAGCGGCAACCTCTTCCGCGACGTATCCTACAATGAGCAGTTCTTC. Its translation: CASSGNLFRDVSYNEQFF.